The next 18 T cell receptor beta chains were all read from a single sample in a study of T cell repertoires in cytomegalovirus infection. TCRdb independently ran MiXCR on the reads; one entry per CDR3 protein. The sample includes approximately 730,000 distinct CDR3 sequences, under 35% of them seen just once. These receptors lack a known antigen. The starting material was cultured CD8+ T cells from PBMCs, obtained from culture after CMV antigen stimulation. All receptors derive from a human donor in good health (CMV status not recorded). Some clones in this sample may be carry-over from other donors' samples.

The rearrangement uses TRBV11-2 and TRBJ2-4; D not resolved. The length of the CDR3 is 15 residues. Per germline, CDR1 SGHAT and CDR2 FQNNGV. V was clipped by 1 base and J by 2 bases, with 9 bases between them. CDR3: CASSLGEMTKNIQYF. CDR3 DNA: TGTGCCAGCAGCTTAGGAGAGATGACCAAAAACATTCAGTACTTC.

The chain is built from TRBV27 and TRBJ2-7; 9 positions match TRBD1. V dropped 6 bases and J dropped 3; count of bases not matched to a gene: 12. The CDR3 spans 16 residues. In germline, CDR1 is MNHEY, CDR2 SMNVEV (reference sequence). CDR3 nucleotides: TGTGCCAGCAGCCCCTCCCGGACAGGGGTCAACTACGAGCAGTACGTC. It is translated as CASSPSRTGVNYEQYV.

As concerns this clonotype: With a much larger clone just one base away, this may be a read error. The rearrangement joins TRBV7-4 to TRBJ1-3; D is undetermined. This CDR3 region has 13 residues. Germline V CDR1 and CDR2: SGHVT, SQSDAQ. The CDR3 is CAAGFYPGNTIYF. CDR3 nucleotides: TGTGCGGCGGGATTCTACCCTGGAAACACCATATATTTT.

The J gene is TRBJ2-3, the V gene TRBV7-4; 8 bases fit TRBD2. The V gene end was trimmed by 6 bases and the J gene end by 0 bases; junction bases not matched to a gene: 11. The CDR3 is 17 amino acids. Germline V lookup: CDR1 SGHVT, CDR2 SQSDAQ. CDR3 DNA: TGTGCCAGCAGTCCCCGGGGGGGCGGATCTAGCACAGATACGCAGTATTTT. Translated: CASSPRGGGSSTDTQYF. Filled out from reference TRBV7-4 and TRBJ2-3, the complete variable domain reads GAGVSQSPRYKVAKRGRDVALRCDSISGHVTLYWYRQTLGQGSEVLTYSQSDAQRDKSGRPSGRFSAERPERSVSTLKIQRTEQGDSAVYLCASSPRGGGSSTDTQYFGPGTRLTVL.

This clonotype was found a few times. The chain couples TRBV28 to TRBJ1-3; D is ambiguous. The CDR3 totals 15 residues. Trimming pared 5 bases from V and 0 bases from J, leaving 11 bases between. Germline V gene data show CDR1 as MDHEN and CDR2 as SYDVKM. The CDR3 DNA reads TGTGCCAGCAGTAACCCAGCCCTCTCTGGAAACACCATATATTTT. Its translation is CASSNPALSGNTIYF.

This chain links TRBV6-8 with TRBJ2-1; 9 bases match TRBD2. V shed 8 bases, J shed 7 bases, and the junction held 15 bases outside the gene matches. Looked up from germline, CDR1 is MNHGY and CDR2 is SAAAGT. This CDR3 contains 16 residues. The CDR3 loop reads CASPKRRGGMRNEQFF. As DNA, the CDR3 is TGTGCCAGCCCCAAGAGGCGGGGGGGCATGCGGAATGAGCAGTTCTTC.

This CDR3 reads CASSRRGGASLAKNIQYF. CDR3 sequence (DNA): TGTGCCAGCAGTCGACGGGGGGGGGCCTCCCTAGCCAAAAACATTCAGTACTTC. V and J are TRBV12-3 or TRBV12-4 and TRBJ2-4, with 8 bases fitting TRBD2. This CDR3 is built from 18 residues. With 5 bases clipped from V and 0 bases from J, the junction kept 12 bases outside the gene matches.

Here the CDR3 DNA reads TGTGCCAGCAGCCCCGGGGGGGCCGAGCAGTACGTC. It encodes CASSPGGAEQYV. V usage is TRBV6-1 and J usage is TRBJ2-7; 8 positions match TRBD2. Germline assignment: CDR1 MNHNS and CDR2 SASEGT. After removal of 6 bases from V and 6 bases from J, the junction contained 4 bases not matched to a gene. The CDR3 length is 12 residues.

The rearrangement joins TRBV15 to TRBJ1-2; D unresolved. This CDR3 has 13 amino acids. Germline CDR1 LNHNV, CDR2 YYDKDF (reference sequence). Trimming stripped 1 base from V and 3 bases from J, with 6 bases between. In DNA form, the CDR3 reads TGTGCCACCAGCAGAGGAGAGGACTATGGCTACACCTTC. This sequence encodes CATSRGEDYGYTF.

This chain connects TRBV4-1 to TRBJ2-1; D is possibly TRBD1 or TRBD2 (5 bases each). In germline, CDR1 is MGHRA, CDR2 YSYEKL. V lost 5 bases, J lost 8 bases, and 16 bases lay in between. The CDR3 has 14 residues. CDR3 loop: CASSLATPRDEQFF. CDR3 nucleotides: TGCGCCAGCAGCTTAGCGACCCCCAGGGATGAGCAGTTCTTC.

The chain combines TRBV6-6 with TRBJ1-1; 7 bases line up with TRBD1. The germline gives CDR1 MNHNY, CDR2 SVGAGI (reference sequence). Trimming at V came to 0 bases and at J to 10 bases, leaving 8 bases not matched to a gene. CDR3 length: 14 residues. The CDR3 region has the DNA TGTGCCAGCAGTTACTCGCGGGAGGGGGCGGCAGCTTTCTTT. Translation: CASSYSREGAAAFF.

The chain recombines TRBV7-9 with TRBJ1-2; D unresolved. The V end was cut by 1 base, the J end by 6 bases, with 15 bases between. Per germline, CDR1 SEHNR and CDR2 FQNEAQ (reference sequence). CDR3 length: 15 amino acids. The CDR3 coding sequence is TGTGCCAGCAGCTTAGACGAGGGTGTATCGGATGGCTACACCTTC. It encodes CASSLDEGVSDGYTF.

This clonotype was seen just once. This sequence joins TRBV13 and TRBJ1-2, with D unclear. Trimming stripped 3 bases from V and 3 bases from J, with 8 bases between. The germline gives CDR1 PRHDT, CDR2 FYEKMQ (reference sequence). The CDR3 is made up of 13 amino acids. The CDR3 nucleotides are TGTGCCAGCAGCTTGCCCAACCACTATGGCTACACCTTC. This translates into CASSLPNHYGYTF.

This clonotype turned up a few times. This chain connects TRBV6-1 to TRBJ2-1; D gene ambiguous. The CDR3 contains 16 residues. Per the germline V gene, CDR1 is MNHNS and CDR2 is SASEGT. Trimming shortened V by 5 bases and J by 2 bases, and 16 bases separated the two germline ends. The CDR3 spells CASSYNGRSTYNEQFF. In nucleotides, the CDR3 is TGTGCCAGCAGTTATAATGGAAGATCTACCTACAATGAGCAGTTCTTC.

The chain carries TRBV2 and TRBJ2-7; 7 bases align to TRBD1. Per the germline V gene, CDR1 is SNHLY and CDR2 is FYNNEI. This CDR3 is built from 14 residues. V lost 4 bases to trimming and J lost 3 bases; unmatched junction nucleotides: 6. The CDR3 DNA reads as TGTGCCAGCAGTGCGAGGGACAGTTACTACGAGCAGTACTTC. Translated, it gives CASSARDSYYEQYF.

This clonotype was seen repeatedly, ten times or more. V gene TRBV7-2 combines with J gene TRBJ1-2, with 7 bases lining up with TRBD1. V lost 5 bases, J lost 1 base, and 7 bases stayed unmatched. Germline V CDR1 and CDR2: SGHTA, FQGNSA. The CDR3 totals 15 residues. Written as DNA, the CDR3 is TGTGCCAGCAGCAATCGACAGGGCATTAACTATGGCTACACCTTC. It encodes CASSNRQGINYGYTF.

This clonotype has just a few counts. The chain employs TRBV4-1 and TRBJ1-5; D call uncertain. V lost 0 bases and J 9 bases, leaving 12 bases between the germline ends. Looked up from germline, CDR1 is MGHRA and CDR2 is YSYEKL. The CDR3 totals 14 residues. The CDR3 DNA reads as TGCGCCAGCAGCCAAGAAACCCCCATGGCGCCCCAGCATTTT. Protein: CASSQETPMAPQHF.

This clonotype was seen repeatedly, ten times or more. The gene calls are TRBV7-2 and TRBJ2-7; weak D call: TRBD2 (6 bases). Deletions cut 4 bases from V and 7 bases from J, with 14 bases between. CDR3 length: 13 residues. Germline V gene lookup returns CDR1 SGHTA and CDR2 FQGNSA. The CDR3 DNA is TGTGCCAGCAGCTCCAGTACGGCGGGGGAGCAGTACGTC. This sequence encodes CASSSSTAGEQYV.